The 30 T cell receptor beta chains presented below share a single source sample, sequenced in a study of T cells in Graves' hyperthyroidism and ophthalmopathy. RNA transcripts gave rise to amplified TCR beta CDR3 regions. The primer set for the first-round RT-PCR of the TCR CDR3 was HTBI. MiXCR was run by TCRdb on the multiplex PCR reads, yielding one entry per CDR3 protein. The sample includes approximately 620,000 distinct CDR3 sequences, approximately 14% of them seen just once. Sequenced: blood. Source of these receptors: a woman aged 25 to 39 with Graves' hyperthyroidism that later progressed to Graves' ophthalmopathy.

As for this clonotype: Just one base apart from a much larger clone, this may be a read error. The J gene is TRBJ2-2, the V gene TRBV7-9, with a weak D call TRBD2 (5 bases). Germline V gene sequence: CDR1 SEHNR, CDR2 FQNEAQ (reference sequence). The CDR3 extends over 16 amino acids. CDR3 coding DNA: TGTGCCAGCAGCTTAGAGGTTGGAGGTTGGACCGAGGAGCTGTTTTTT. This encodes CASSLEVGGWTEELFF.

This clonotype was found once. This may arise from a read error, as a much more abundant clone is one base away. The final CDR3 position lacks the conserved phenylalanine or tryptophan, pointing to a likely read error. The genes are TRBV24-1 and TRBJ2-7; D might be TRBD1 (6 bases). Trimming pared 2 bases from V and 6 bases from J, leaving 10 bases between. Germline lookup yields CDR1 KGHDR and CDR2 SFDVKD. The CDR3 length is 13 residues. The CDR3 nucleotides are TGTGCCACCAGTGATTCCCCAGGGGTCGAGCAGTACCTC. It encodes CATSDSPGVEQYL.

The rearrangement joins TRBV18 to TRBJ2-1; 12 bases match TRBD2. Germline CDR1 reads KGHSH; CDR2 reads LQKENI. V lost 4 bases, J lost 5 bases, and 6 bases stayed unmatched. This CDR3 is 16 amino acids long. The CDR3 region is CASSLTSGSTHNEQFF. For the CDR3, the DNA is TGTGCCAGCTCACTGACTAGCGGGAGCACCCACAATGAGCAGTTCTTC.

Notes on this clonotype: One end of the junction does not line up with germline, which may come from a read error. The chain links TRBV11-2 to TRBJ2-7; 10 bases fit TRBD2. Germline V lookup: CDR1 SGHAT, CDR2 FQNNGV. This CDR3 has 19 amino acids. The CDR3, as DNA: TGCGCCAGCAGCCAAGATCGGTTTCCGCGGACTAGCGGCTCCTACGAGCAGTACTTC. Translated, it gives CASSQDRFPRTSGSYEQYF.

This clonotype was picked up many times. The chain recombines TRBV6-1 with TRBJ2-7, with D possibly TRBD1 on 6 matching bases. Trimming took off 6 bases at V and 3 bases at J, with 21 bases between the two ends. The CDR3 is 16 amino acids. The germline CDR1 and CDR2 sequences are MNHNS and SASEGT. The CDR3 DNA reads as TGTGCCAGCAGCCCTGCCGTACGGGACAAAGACTACGAGCAGTACTTC. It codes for CASSPAVRDKDYEQYF.

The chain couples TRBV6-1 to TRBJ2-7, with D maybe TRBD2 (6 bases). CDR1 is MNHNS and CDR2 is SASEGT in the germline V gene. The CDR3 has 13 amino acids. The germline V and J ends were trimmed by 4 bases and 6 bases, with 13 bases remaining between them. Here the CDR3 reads CASSGAGWREQYF. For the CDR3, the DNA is TGTGCCAGCAGTGGGGCGGGATGGCGCGAGCAGTACTTC.

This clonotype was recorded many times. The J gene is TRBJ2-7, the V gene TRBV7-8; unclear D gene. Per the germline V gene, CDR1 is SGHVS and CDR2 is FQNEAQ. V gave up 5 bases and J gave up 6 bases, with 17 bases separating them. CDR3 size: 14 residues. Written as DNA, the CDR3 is TGTGCCAGCAGCCCGTATGGGGATCCTCGCGAGCAGTACTTC. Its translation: CASSPYGDPREQYF.

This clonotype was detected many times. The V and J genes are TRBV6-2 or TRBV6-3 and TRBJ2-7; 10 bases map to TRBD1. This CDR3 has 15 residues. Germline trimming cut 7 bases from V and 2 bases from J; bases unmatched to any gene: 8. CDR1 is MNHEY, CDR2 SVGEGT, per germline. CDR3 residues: CASMGAGTGAYEQYF. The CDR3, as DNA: TGTGCCAGCATGGGGGCCGGGACAGGGGCCTACGAGCAGTACTTC.

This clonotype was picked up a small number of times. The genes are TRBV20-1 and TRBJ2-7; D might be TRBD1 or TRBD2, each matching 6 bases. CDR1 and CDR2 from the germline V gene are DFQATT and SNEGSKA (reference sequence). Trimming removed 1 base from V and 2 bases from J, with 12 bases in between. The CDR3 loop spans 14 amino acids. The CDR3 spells CSARGAGHTYEQYF. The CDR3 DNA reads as TGCAGTGCTAGAGGGGCGGGACACACCTACGAGCAGTACTTC.

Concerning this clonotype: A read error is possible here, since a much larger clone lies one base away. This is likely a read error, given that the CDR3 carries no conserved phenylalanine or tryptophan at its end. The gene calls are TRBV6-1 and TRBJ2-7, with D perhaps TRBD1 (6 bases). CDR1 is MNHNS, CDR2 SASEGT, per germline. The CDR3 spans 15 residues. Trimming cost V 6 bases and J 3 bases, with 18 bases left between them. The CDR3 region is CASRGTSDPFYEQYY. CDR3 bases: TGTGCCAGCAGGGGGACATCGGATCCATTCTACGAGCAGTACTAC.

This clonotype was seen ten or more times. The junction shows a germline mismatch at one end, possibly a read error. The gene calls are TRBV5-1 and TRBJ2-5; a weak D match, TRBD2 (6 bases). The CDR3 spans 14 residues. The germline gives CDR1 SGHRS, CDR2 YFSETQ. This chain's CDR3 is CASSLRDSQETQYF. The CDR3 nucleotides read TGTGCCAGCAGCTTGCGGGATTCCCAAGAGACCCAGTACTTC.

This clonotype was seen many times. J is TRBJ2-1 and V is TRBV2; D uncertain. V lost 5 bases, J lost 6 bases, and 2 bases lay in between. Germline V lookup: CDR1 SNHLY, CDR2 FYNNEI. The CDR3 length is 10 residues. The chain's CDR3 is CASSPNEQFF. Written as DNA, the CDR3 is TGTGCCAGCAGTCCCAATGAGCAGTTCTTC.

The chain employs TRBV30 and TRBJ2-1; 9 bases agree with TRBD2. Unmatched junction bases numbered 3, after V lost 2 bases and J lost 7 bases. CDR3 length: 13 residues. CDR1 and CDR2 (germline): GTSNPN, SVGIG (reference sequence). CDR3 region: CAWSSGLANEQFF. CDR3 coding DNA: TGTGCCTGGAGTTCGGGACTAGCAAATGAGCAGTTCTTC.

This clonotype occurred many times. The CDR3 sequence: CASSAGTQYYEEQFF. CDR3 in DNA: TGTGCCAGCAGTGCCGGGACCCAATATTACGAGGAGCAGTTCTTC. The chain uses TRBV2 and TRBJ2-1; the D call may be TRBD1 or TRBD2 (5 bases each). The CDR3 length is 15 residues. From germline, CDR1 is SNHLY and CDR2 FYNNEI. The V end lost 4 bases, the J end lost 10 bases, and 20 bases lay between the germline ends.

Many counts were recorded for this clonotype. The CDR3 sequence is CASSSFSLRQVEETQYF. CDR3 bases: TGTGCCAGCAGTTCTTTTTCCCTACGACAGGTGGAAGAGACCCAGTACTTC. The rearrangement uses TRBV12-3 or TRBV12-4 and TRBJ2-5, with D possibly being TRBD1 (6 bases). The length of the CDR3 is 17 residues. V was pared by 4 bases and J by 3 bases, with 21 bases between.

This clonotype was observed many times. The CDR3: CASRERLAKNIQYF. The CDR3 region has the DNA TGTGCCAGCAGGGAGCGTCTAGCCAAAAACATTCAGTACTTC. The J gene is TRBJ2-4, the V gene TRBV2; D is ambiguous. The CDR3 is 14 amino acids. In germline, CDR1 is SNHLY, CDR2 FYNNEI. V was cut by 6 bases and J by 0 bases, with 9 bases left in between.

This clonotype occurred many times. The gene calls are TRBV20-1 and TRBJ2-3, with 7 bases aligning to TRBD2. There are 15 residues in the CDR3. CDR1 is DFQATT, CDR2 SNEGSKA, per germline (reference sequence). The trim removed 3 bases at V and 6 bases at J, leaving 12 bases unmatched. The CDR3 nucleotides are TGCAGTGCTAGGCCGGGACTACTAACGACGGATACGCAGTATTTT. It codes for CSARPGLLTTDTQYF.

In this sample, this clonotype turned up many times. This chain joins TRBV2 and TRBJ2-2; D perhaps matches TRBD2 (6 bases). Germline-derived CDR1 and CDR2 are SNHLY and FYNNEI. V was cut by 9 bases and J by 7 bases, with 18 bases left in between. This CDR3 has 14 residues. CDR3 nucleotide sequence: TGTGCCAGTACTACCCTTGGAGGGTTCGGGGAGCTGTTTTTT. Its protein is CASTTLGGFGELFF.

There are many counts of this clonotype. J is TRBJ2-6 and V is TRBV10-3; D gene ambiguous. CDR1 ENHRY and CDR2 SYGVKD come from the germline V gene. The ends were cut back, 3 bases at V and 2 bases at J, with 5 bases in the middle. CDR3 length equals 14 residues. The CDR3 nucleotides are TGTGCCATCAGTGATGGCGCTGGGGCCAACGTCCTGACTTTC. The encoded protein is CAISDGAGANVLTF.

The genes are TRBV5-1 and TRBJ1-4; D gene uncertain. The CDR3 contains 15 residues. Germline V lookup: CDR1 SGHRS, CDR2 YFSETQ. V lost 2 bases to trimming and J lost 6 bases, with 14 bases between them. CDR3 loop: CASSLTVVVDEKLFF. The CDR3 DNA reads TGCGCCAGCAGCTTAACGGTGGTGGTGGATGAAAAACTGTTTTTT.

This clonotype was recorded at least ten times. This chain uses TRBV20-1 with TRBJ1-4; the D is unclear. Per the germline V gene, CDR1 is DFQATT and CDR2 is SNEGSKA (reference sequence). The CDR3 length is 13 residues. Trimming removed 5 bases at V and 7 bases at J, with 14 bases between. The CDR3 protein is CSAGRTAGEKLFF. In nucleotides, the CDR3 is TGCAGTGCTGGCAGGACGGCTGGTGAAAAACTGTTTTTT.

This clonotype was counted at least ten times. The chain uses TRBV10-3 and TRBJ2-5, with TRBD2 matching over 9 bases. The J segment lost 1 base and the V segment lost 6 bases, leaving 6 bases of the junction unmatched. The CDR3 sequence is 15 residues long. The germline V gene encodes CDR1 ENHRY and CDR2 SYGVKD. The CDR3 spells CAIRRGGYSQETQYF. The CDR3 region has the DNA TGTGCCATCAGGCGGGGGGGCTACTCCCAAGAGACCCAGTACTTC.

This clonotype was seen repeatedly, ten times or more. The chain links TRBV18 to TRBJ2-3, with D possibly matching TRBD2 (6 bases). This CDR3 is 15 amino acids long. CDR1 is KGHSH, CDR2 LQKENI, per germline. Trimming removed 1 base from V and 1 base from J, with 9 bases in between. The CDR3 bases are TGTGCCAGCTCACCACGAGGCGGGGGCACAGATACGCAGTATTTT. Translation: CASSPRGGGTDTQYF. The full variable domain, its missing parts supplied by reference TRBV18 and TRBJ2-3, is NAGVMQNPRHLVRRRGQEARLRCSPMKGHSHVYWYRQLPEEGLKFMVYLQKENIIDESGMPKERFSAEFPKEGPSILRIQQVVRGDSAAYFCASSPRGGGTDTQYFGPGTRLTVL.

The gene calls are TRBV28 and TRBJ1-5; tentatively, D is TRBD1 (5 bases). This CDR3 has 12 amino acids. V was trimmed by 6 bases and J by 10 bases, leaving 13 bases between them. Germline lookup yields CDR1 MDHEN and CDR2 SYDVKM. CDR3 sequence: CASRGAAAPQHF. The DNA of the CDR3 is TGTGCCAGCAGAGGGGCCGCCGCTCCCCAGCATTTT.

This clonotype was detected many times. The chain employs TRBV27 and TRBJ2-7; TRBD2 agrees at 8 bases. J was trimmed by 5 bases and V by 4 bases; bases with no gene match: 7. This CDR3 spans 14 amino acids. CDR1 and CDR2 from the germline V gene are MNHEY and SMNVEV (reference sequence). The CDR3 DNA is TGTGCCAGCAGTTGGGAGCGGGAGCGGCACGAGCAGTACTTC. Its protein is CASSWERERHEQYF.

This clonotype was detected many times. CDR3 bases: TGTGCCAGCAGTCTACCGGGACGAGGAGGCACAGATACGCAGTATTTT. Amino acid sequence: CASSLPGRGGTDTQYF. This chain joins TRBV2 and TRBJ2-3; either TRBD1 or TRBD2 may supply D (5 bases each). V lost 5 bases and J 1 base, leaving 16 bases between the germline ends. This CDR3 comprises 16 residues. Germline CDR1 and CDR2: SNHLY and FYNNEI.

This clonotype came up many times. CDR3 region: CASSYLQGSHTGELFF. In DNA form, the CDR3 reads TGTGCCAGCAGTTACCTGCAGGGGAGCCACACCGGGGAGCTGTTTTTT. The chain joins TRBV6-6 to TRBJ2-2; a possible D gene is TRBD1 (6 bases). CDR3 length equals 16 residues. Trimming stripped 2 bases from V and 3 bases from J, with 13 bases between. CDR1 is MNHNY and CDR2 is SVGAGI in the germline V gene (reference sequence).

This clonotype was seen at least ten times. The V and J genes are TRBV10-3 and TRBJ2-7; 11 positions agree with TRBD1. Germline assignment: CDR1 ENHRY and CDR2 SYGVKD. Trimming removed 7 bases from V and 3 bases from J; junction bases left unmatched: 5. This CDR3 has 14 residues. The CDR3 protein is CAITMGQGDYEQYF. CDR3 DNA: TGTGCCATCACTATGGGACAGGGGGACTACGAGCAGTACTTC.

The CDR3 here is CASSLGTLSYNEQFF. In DNA, the CDR3 is TGTGCCAGCAGCTTAGGGACCCTCTCCTACAATGAGCAGTTCTTC. The V and J genes are TRBV7-9 and TRBJ2-1, with no clear D. The CDR3 is made up of 15 amino acids. Trimming cost V 1 base and J 0 bases, with 7 bases left between them. The germline V gene encodes CDR1 SEHNR and CDR2 FQNEAQ (reference sequence).

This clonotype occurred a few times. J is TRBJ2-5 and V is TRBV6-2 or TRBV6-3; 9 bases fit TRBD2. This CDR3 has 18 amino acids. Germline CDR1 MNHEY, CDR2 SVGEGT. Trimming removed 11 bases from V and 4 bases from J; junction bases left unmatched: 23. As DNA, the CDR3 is TGTGCCGGCTATCTAAGGCAGGCCCAGCGGGAGGCCCCAGAGACCCAGTACTTC. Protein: CAGYLRQAQREAPETQYF.